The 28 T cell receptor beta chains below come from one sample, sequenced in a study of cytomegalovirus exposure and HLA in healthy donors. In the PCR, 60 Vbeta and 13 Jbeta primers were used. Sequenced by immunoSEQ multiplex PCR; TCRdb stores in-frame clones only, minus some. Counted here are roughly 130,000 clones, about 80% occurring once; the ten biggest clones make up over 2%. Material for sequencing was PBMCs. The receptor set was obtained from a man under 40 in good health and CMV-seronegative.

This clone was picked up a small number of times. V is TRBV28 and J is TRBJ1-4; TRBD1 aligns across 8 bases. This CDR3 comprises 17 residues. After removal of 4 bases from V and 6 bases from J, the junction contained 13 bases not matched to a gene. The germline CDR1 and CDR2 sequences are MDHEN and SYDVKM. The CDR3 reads CASSSYTRGLWYEKLFF. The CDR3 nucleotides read TGTGCCAGCAGTTCCTACACCAGGGGGCTGTGGTATGAAAAACTGTTTTTT.

This chain's CDR3 is CASSTLAGAYEQYF. In DNA, the CDR3 is TGTGCCAGCAGCACACTAGCGGGAGCCTACGAGCAGTACTTC. The V call is TRBV7-9, the J call TRBJ2-7; 11 nucleotides match TRBD2. The CDR3 covers 14 residues. Germline lookup yields CDR1 SEHNR and CDR2 FQNEAQ (reference sequence). Trimming cost V 5 bases and J 2 bases; bases outside gene matches: 2.

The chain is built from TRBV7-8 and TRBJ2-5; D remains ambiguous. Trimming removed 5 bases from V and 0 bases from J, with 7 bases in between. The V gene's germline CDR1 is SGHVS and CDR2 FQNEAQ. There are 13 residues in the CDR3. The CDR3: CASSPQYQETQYF. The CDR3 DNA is TGTGCCAGCAGCCCCCAGTACCAAGAGACCCAGTACTTC.

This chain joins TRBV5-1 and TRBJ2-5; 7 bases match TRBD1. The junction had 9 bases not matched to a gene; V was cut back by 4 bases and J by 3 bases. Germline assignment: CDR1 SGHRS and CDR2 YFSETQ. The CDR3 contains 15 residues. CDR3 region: CASSPQGQAEETQYF. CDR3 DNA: TGCGCCAGCAGCCCACAAGGACAGGCCGAAGAGACCCAGTACTTC.

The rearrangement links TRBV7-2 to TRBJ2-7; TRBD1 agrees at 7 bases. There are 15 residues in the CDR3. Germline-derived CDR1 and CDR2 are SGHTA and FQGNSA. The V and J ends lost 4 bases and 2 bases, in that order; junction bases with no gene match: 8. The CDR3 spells CASSYSGTVTYEQYF. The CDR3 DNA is TGTGCCAGCAGCTACTCCGGGACAGTAACCTACGAGCAGTACTTC.

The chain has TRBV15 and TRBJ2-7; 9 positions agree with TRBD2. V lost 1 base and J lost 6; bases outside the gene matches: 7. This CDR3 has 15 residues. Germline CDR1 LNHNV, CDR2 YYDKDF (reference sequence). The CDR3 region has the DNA TGTGCCACCAGCAGAGCCGTGCGGGAGGGTAGCGAGCAGTACTTC. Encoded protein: CATSRAVREGSEQYF.

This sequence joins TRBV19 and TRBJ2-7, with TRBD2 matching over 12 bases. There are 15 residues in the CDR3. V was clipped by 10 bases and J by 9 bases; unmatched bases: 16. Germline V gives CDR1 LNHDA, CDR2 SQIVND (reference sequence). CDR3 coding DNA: TGTGCCACCCAACGACGACTAGCGGGAGTTCCGGTGCAGTACTTC. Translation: CATQRRLAGVPVQYF.

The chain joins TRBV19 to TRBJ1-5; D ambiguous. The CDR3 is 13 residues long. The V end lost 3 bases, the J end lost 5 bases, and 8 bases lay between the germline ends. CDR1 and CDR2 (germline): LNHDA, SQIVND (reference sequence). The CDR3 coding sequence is TGTGCCAGTAGTATGGGTCAGGATCAGCCCCAGCATTTT. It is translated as CASSMGQDQPQHF.

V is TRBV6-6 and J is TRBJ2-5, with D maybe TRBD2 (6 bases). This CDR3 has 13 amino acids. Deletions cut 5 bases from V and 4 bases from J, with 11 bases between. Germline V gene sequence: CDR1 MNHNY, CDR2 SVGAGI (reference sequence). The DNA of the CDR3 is TGTGCCAGCAGTAACTGGGGGGTAGAGACCCAGTACTTC. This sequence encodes CASSNWGVETQYF.

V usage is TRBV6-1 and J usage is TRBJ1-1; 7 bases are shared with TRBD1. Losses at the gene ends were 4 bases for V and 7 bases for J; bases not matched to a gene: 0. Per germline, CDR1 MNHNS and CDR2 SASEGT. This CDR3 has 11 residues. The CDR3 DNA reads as TGTGCCAGCAGTGGACAGGGTGAAGCTTTCTTT. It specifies CASSGQGEAFF.

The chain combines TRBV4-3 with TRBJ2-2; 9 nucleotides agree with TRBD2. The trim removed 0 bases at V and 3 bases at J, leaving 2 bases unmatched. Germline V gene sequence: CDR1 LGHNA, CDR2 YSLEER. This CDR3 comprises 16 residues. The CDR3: CASSQDIAGDTGELFF. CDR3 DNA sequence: TGCGCCAGCAGCCAAGACATAGCGGGAGACACCGGGGAGCTGTTTTTT.

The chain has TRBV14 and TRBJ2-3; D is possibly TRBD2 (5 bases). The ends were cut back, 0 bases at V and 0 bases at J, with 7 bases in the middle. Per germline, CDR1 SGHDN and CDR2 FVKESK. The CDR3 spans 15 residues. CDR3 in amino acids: CASSQDWTSTDTQYF. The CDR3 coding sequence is TGTGCCAGCAGCCAAGATTGGACTAGCACAGATACGCAGTATTTT.

The DNA for the CDR3 is TGTGCCAGTAGTATGGTTGCGTGGTCCTCCTACAATGAGCAGTTCTTC. This codes for CASSMVAWSSYNEQFF. J is TRBJ2-1 and V is TRBV19; D not resolved. The CDR3 is made up of 16 amino acids. Deletions cut 3 bases from V and 0 bases from J, with 12 bases between. The germline V gene encodes CDR1 LNHDA and CDR2 SQIVND (reference sequence).

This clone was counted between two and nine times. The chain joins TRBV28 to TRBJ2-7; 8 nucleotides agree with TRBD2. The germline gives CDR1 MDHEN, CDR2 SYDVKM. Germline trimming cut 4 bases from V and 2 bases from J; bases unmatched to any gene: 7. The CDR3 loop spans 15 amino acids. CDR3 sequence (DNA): TGTGCCAGCAGTTCCATGACTAGCGCAACCTACGAGCAGTACTTC. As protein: CASSSMTSATYEQYF.

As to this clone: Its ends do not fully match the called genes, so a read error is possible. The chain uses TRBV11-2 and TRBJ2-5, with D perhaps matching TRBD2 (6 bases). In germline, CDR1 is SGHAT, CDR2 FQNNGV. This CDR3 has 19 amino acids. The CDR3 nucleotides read TGTGCCAGCAGCTTAGGGATTAGGGGTCGAATCGGGAGCGAAGAGGCCCAGTACTTC. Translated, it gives CASSLGIRGRIGSEEAQYF.

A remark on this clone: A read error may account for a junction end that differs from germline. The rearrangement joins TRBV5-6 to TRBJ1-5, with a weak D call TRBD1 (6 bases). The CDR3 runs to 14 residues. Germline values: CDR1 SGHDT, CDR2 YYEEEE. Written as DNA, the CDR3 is TGTGCCAGCAGCTTGGACAGGGCTCCCGGGCCCCAGAATTTT. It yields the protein CASSLDRAPGPQNF.

The CDR3 region is CASSHAGRTQTAFF. The CDR3 bases are TGTGCCAGCAGCCATGCGGGACGCACTCAGACAGCTTTCTTT. This sequence joins TRBV14 and TRBJ1-1; D may be TRBD1 (5 bases). The CDR3 contains 14 residues. The V gene lost 3 bases and the J gene lost 10 bases, with 18 bases spanning the gap. Germline V gives CDR1 SGHDN, CDR2 FVKESK.

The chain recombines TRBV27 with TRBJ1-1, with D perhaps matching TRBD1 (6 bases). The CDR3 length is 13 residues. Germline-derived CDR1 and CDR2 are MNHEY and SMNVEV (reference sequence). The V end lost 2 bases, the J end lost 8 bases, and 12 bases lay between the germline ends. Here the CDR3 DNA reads TGTGCCAGCAGTTTAGAGCTGGGGGCGGAAGCTTTCTTT. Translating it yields CASSLELGAEAFF.

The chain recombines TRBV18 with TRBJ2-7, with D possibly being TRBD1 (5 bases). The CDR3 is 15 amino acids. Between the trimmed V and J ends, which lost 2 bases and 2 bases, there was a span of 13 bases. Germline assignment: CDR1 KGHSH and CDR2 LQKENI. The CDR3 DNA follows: TGTGCCAGCTCACCAGGAACAGGAAGTCCCTACGAGCAGTACTTC. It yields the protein CASSPGTGSPYEQYF. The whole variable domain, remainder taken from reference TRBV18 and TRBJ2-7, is NAGVMQNPRHLVRRRGQEARLRCSPMKGHSHVYWYRQLPEEGLKFMVYLQKENIIDESGMPKERFSAEFPKEGPSILRIQQVVRGDSAAYFCASSPGTGSPYEQYFGPGTRLTVT.

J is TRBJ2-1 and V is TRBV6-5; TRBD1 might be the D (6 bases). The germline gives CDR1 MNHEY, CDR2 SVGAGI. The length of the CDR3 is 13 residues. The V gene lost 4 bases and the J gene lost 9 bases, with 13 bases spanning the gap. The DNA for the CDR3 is TGTGCCAGCAGTTTAGGACAGAGCAGTGAGCAGTTCTTC. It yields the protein CASSLGQSSEQFF.

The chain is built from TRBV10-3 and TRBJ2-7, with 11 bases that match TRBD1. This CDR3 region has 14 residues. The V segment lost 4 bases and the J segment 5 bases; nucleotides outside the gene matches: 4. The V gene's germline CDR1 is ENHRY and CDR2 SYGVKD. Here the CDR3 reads CAISGTGGFNEQYF. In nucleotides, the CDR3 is TGTGCCATCAGTGGGACAGGGGGCTTCAACGAGCAGTACTTC.

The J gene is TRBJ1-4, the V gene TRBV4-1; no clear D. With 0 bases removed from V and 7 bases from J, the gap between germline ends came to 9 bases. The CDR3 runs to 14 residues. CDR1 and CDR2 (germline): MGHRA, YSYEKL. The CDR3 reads CASSQDVRSEKLFF. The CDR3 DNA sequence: TGCGCCAGCAGCCAAGATGTCCGGAGTGAAAAACTGTTTTTT.

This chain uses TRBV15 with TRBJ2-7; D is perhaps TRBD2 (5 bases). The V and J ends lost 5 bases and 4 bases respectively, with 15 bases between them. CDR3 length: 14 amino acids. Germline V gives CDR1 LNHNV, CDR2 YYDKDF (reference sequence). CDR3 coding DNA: TGTGCCACCAGCGCCGGCGGGTTAGTATACGAGCAGTACTTC. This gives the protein CATSAGGLVYEQYF.

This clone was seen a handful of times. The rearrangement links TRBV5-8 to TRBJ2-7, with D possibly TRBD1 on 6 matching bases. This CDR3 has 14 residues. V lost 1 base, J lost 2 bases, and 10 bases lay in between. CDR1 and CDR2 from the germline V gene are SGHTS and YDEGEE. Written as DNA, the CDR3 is TGTGCCAGCAGCTTGACAGGGTACCCCTACGAGCAGTACTTC. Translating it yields CASSLTGYPYEQYF.

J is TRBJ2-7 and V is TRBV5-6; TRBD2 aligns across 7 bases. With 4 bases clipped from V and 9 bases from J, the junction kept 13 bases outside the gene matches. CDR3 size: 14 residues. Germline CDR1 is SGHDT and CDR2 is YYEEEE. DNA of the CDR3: TGTGCCAGCAGCCCGAAGCGGGGTACTGACGTGCAGTACTTC. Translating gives CASSPKRGTDVQYF.

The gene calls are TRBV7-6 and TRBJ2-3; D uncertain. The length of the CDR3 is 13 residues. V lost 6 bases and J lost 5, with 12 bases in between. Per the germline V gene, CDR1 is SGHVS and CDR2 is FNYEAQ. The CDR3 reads CASSPTAGDTQYF. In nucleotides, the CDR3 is TGTGCCAGCAGTCCTACGGCAGGAGATACGCAGTATTTT.

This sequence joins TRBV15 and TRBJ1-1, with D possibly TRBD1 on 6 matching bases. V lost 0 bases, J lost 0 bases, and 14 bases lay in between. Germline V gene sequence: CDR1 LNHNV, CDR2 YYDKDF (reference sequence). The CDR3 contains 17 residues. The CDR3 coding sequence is TGTGCCACCAGCAGAGATGGCACGGGACACTTGAACACTGAAGCTTTCTTT. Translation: CATSRDGTGHLNTEAFF.

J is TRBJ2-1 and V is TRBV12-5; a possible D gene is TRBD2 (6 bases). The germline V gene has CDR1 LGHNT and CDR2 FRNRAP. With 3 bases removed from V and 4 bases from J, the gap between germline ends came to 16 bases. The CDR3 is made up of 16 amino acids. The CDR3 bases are TGTGCTAGTGGTTTCCTGACTAGTACCTTATACAATGAGCAGTTCTTC. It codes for CASGFLTSTLYNEQFF.